A selection of T cell receptor beta chains follows, all from one sample in a study of blood T cell repertoires in COVID-19. TCRdb keeps only in-frame clones here, not all; method: immunoSEQ multiplex PCR. The data hold 250,000 to 300,000 clones, with 85% to 90% observed a single time. Sequencing was carried out using PBMCs or T cells enriched from blood (not recorded which). These receptor sequences come from a woman aged 60-75 years who had recovered from COVID-19. The CDR3 runs from the conserved cysteine through the conserved F or W. The D gene is left open where the match is weak. The size field is filled for only some rows; it gives once, few, many or a size class.

>TRBJ2-1|TRBD2|.|TRBV27
TGTGCCAGCAGTTTAGGGACTAGCGTCAATGAGCAGTTCTTC
CASSLGTSVNEQFF
>TRBJ2-3|TRBD2|.|TRBV7-7
TGTGCTAGCAGCTTTAGCGGGGGGGATGTGGACACAGATACGCAGTATTTT
CASSFSGGDVDTDTQYF
>TRBJ1-3|TRBD1|once|TRBV6-5
TGTGCCAGCAGTAACCAACAGGGGGCGGGAAACACCATATATTTT
CASSNQQGAGNTIYF
>TRBJ2-7|TRBD2|.|TRBV19
TGTGCCAGTAATCACGGGGGAGGGGAGCAGTACTTC
CASNHGGGEQYF
>TRBJ2-1|TRBD2|.|TRBV20-1
TGCAGTGCTAGTCAAGGTAGCGGGGCGTACAATGAGCAGTTCTTC
CSASQGSGAYNEQFF
>TRBJ1-5|.|.|TRBV7-8
TGTGCCAGCAGCTTCCTCGGGGATCAGCCCCAGCATTTT
CASSFLGDQPQHF
>TRBJ2-2|.|.|TRBV7-9
TGTGCCAGCAGAAAATCAGGGGCCCAACCGTCGGAGGAGCTGTTTTTT
CASRKSGAQPSEELFF
>TRBJ2-7|TRBD2|.|TRBV10-3
TGTGCCATCAGTGATCCCACTAGCGGGAGTTCCTACGAGCAGTACTTC
CAISDPTSGSSYEQYF
>TRBJ2-3|.|once|TRBV18
TGTGCCAGCTCATCAGTCACAGATACGCAGTATTTT
CASSSVTDTQYF
>TRBJ2-5|.|.|TRBV18
TGTGCCAGCTCACCACCAGCCTACCAAGAGACCCAGTACTTC
CASSPPAYQETQYF
>TRBJ1-3|.|.|TRBV11-3
TGTGCCAGCAGCTTCGGATCAGGGGAGGGAAACACCATATATTTT
CASSFGSGEGNTIYF
>TRBJ1-4|.|.|TRBV4-1
TGCGCCAGCAGCCACGAGCATGCAGGGGAATGGGAAAAACTGTTTTTT
CASSHEHAGEWEKLFF